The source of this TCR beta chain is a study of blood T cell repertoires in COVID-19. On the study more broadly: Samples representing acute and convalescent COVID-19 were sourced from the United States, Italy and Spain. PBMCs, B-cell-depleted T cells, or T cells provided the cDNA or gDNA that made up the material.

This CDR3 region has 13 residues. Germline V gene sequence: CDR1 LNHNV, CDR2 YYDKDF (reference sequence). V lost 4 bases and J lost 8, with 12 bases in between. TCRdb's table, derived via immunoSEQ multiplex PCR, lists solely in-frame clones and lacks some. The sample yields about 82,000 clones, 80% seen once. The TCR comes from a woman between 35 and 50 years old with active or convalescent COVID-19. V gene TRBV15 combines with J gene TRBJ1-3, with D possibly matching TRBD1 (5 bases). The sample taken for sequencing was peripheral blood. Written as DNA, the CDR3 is TGTGCCACCAGCATTGGGGGGGAAGACACCATATATTTT. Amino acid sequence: CATSIGGEDTIYF.